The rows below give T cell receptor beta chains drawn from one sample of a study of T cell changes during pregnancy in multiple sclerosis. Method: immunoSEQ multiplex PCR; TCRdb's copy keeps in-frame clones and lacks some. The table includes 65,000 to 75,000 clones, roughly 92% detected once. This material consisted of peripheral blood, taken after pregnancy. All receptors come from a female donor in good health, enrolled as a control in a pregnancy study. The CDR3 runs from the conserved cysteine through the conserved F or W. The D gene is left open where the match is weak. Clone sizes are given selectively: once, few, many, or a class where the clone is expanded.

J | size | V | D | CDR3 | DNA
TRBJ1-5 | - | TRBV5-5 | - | CASSELDQPQHF | TGTGCCAGCAGCGAATTAGATCAGCCCCAGCATTTT
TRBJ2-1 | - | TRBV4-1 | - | CASSQEGGPTNEQFF | TGCGCCAGCAGCCAAGAGGGGGGACCGACCAATGAGCAGTTCTTC
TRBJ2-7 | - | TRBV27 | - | CASSLLSSGYEQYF | TGTGCCAGCAGTCTACTGTCCAGCGGCTACGAGCAGTACTTC
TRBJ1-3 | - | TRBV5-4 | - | CASRPRGNTIYF | TGTGCCAGCAGACCCAGGGGAAACACCATATATTTT
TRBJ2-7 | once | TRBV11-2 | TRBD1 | CASSSDRVVSYEQYF | TGTGCCAGCAGCTCAGACAGGGTAGTATCCTACGAGCAGTACTTC
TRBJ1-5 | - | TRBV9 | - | CASSAGTIANQPQHF | TGTGCCAGCAGCGCGGGGACAATTGCCAATCAGCCCCAGCATTTT
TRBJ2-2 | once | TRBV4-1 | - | CASSQGHNTGELFF | TGCGCCAGCAGCCAGGGACACAACACCGGGGAGCTGTTTTTT
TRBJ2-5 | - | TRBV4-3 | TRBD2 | CASSQEREGLWETQYF | TGCGCCAGCAGCCAAGAAAGGGAGGGCCTTTGGGAGACCCAGTACTTC
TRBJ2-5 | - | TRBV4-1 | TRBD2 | CASSPYQRGRQETQYF | TGCGCCAGCAGCCCTTACCAGCGGGGGCGCCAAGAGACCCAGTACTTC
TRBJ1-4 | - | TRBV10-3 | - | CATPKGGVVTNEKLFF | TGTGCCACCCCGAAAGGGGGGGTTGTCACTAATGAAAAACTGTTTTTT